This TCR beta chain comes out of a study of blood T cell repertoires in COVID-19. Study information: From T cells, B-cell-depleted T cells, or PBMCs came the material, which was cDNA or gDNA.

Trimming took off 4 bases at V and 0 bases at J, with 11 bases between the two ends. From germline, CDR1 is SGHRS and CDR2 YFSETQ. The CDR3 covers 15 residues. Original methodology: Reference gene primer amplification yielded estimated nucleated cell counts. This table comes from immunoSEQ multiplex PCR, and its TCRdb copy is limited to in-frame clones, with some not included. For V, J and clone size, that table is used; D and trimming come from the DNA. The repertoire includes about 310,000 clones, 85% to 90% of them detected once, and about 1.2% sits in the top ten. This chain uses TRBV5-1 with TRBJ2-1; possible D gene TRBD2, 7 bases. This TCR derives from an older man with acute or convalescent COVID-19. The sequencing sample was made of peripheral blood. CDR3 amino acids: CASSLRGGSYNEQFF. CDR3 DNA: TGCGCCAGCAGCCTGAGGGGGGGCTCCTACAATGAGCAGTTCTTC.